This TCR beta chain derives from a study of regulatory T cells in long-lasting Graves disease. Study results and limitations: Study of thyroid tissue was not done, with only peripheral blood studied. Favored gene segments in persistent disease were TRBV28, TRBJ1-2 and TRBJ2-5. Patients with persistent Graves' had lower TCR diversity than newly diagnosed patients.

Time point: newly diagnosed GD, antithyroid drugs for less than 3 months. PBMC-derived RNA was used for the TCR library. Construction of the TCR beta libraries employed iRepertoire HTBI primers in conjunction with Arm-PCR of CDR3 regions. TCRdb analysed the multiplex PCR reads with MiXCR anew, one entry per CDR3 protein. This table holds about 440,000 distinct CDR3 sequences, roughly 15% found once. This CDR3 is 13 amino acids long. V lost 1 base, J lost 6 bases, and 10 bases lay in between. CDR1 SGHDN and CDR2 FVKESK come from the germline V gene. The sample holds a few counts of this clonotype. Its antigen is not known. These same records also appear under a second study, on T cells in Graves' hyperthyroidism and ophthalmopathy. Per that paper: Orbital computed tomography and thyroid ultrasound, together with serum TRAb and thyroxine and clinical symptoms, were used for diagnoses.

The sequencing here drew on peripheral blood mononuclear cells (PBMCs), taken at new diagnosis, from a patient treated with antithyroid drugs. The rearrangement joins TRBV14 to TRBJ2-7; D gene unclear. The sequence was collected from a woman younger than 45 with Graves disease. CDR3 amino acids: CASSQGFRGEQYF. The CDR3 DNA reads TGTGCCAGCAGCCAAGGTTTTAGAGGCGAGCAGTACTTC.